The 5 T cell receptor beta chains below come from one sample, sequenced in a study of T-cell memory formation after mild COVID-19. Using its own MiXCR run on the 5' RACE reads, TCRdb lists one record per CDR3 protein. The profile shows around 90,000 distinct CDR3 sequences, more than 12% of them singletons. Sequencing was performed on PBMCs or a T cell subset sorted from them (not recorded which). These receptors came from a man younger than 35 who had mild COVID-19 (a few samples of this study predate the infection). Cell type and time point are not known.

This clonotype has only a few counts. V gene TRBV21-1 combines with J gene TRBJ2-2; TRBD2 is the table's D call and was not checked against the DNA. TRBV21-1 is a known pseudogene. This CDR3 has 17 amino acids. The CDR3 loop reads CASSANGGPANTGELFF. CDR3 DNA: TGTGCCAGCAGCGCCAACGGAGGACCCGCGAACACCGGGGAGCTGTTTTTT.

This clonotype appeared a few times. CDR3 sequence: CASTDSSTGRKQPQHF. CDR3 nucleotide sequence: TGTGCCAGTACCGATTCCTCGACAGGTCGGAAACAGCCCCAGCATTTT. The genes are TRBV19 and TRBJ1-5, with D possibly being TRBD1 (6 bases). The CDR3 runs to 16 residues. V was pared by 7 bases and J by 7 bases, with 23 bases between. Germline values: CDR1 LNHDA, CDR2 SQIVND (reference sequence).

The V call is TRBV7-9, the J call TRBJ1-3; D gene uncertain. In germline, CDR1 is SEHNR, CDR2 FQNEAQ (reference sequence). Deletions cut 6 bases from V and 6 bases from J, with 21 bases between. The CDR3 spans 16 residues. In DNA form, the CDR3 reads TGTGCCAGCAGTATTCCCCGGGAGTTCTTCGAAAACACCATATATTTT. Protein sequence: CASSIPREFFENTIYF.

This clonotype turned up a few times. The genes are TRBV5-1 and TRBJ2-3; D gene uncertain. This CDR3 comprises 14 residues. Germline V gene data show CDR1 as SGHRS and CDR2 as YFSETQ. Trimming took off 2 bases at V and 1 base at J, with 8 bases between the two ends. The CDR3 protein is CASSFDGCTDTQYF. The CDR3 DNA is TGCGCCAGCAGCTTTGACGGGTGCACAGATACGCAGTATTTT.

This clonotype was observed many times. This chain uses TRBV2 with TRBJ1-1; 7 bases map to TRBD1. The CDR3 is made up of 14 amino acids. Per the germline V gene, CDR1 is SNHLY and CDR2 is FYNNEI. J lost 2 bases, V lost 5 bases, and 5 bases had no gene match. DNA for the CDR3: TGTGCCAGCAGTCTCAGACAGGGAAACACTGAAGCTTTCTTT. It is translated as CASSLRQGNTEAFF.